A single sample is the source of the 5 T cell receptor beta chains below, sequenced in a study of blood T cell repertoires in COVID-19. Method: immunoSEQ multiplex PCR; TCRdb's copy keeps in-frame clones and lacks some. The data contain 200,000 or so clones, 84% of them singletons. Input material: PBMCs or T cells enriched from blood (not recorded which). These receptors were obtained from a man aged 35-49 years who had recovered from COVID-19.

The chain employs TRBV27 and TRBJ1-1; TRBD1 matches at 8 bases. The length of the CDR3 is 14 residues. The V gene's germline CDR1 is MNHEY and CDR2 SMNVEV (reference sequence). V gave up 6 bases and J gave up 6 bases; unmatched junction bases: 9. The CDR3 DNA is TGTGCCAGCAGCTCCGGACAGGGTAGATCTGAAGCTTTCTTT. This sequence encodes CASSSGQGRSEAFF.

The rearrangement joins TRBV7-2 to TRBJ2-7, with a weak D call TRBD1 (5 bases). Germline V lookup: CDR1 SGHTA, CDR2 FQGNSA. Trimming stripped 5 bases from V and 2 bases from J, with 16 bases between. CDR3 length: 15 residues. As DNA, the CDR3 is TGTGCCAGCAGCACCCCTTTGACAGTAACCTACGAGCAGTACTTC. Amino acid sequence: CASSTPLTVTYEQYF.

This chain links TRBV9 with TRBJ1-4; 10 bases align to TRBD1. This CDR3 spans 17 amino acids. The germline V gene encodes CDR1 SGDLS and CDR2 YYNGEE. The V gene end was trimmed by 3 bases and the J gene end by 7 bases; junction bases not matched to a gene: 12. CDR3 residues: CASSGGQGVWEGEKLFF. CDR3 in DNA: TGTGCCAGCAGCGGAGGACAGGGGGTTTGGGAAGGTGAAAAACTGTTTTTT.

V is TRBV6-5 and J is TRBJ1-2, with 10 nucleotides matching TRBD1. The CDR3 length is 14 residues. Germline CDR1 and CDR2: MNHEY and SVGAGI. With V trimmed by 6 bases and J by 2 bases, 3 bases remained unmatched. The CDR3 sequence is CASRTGGANYGYTF. In DNA form, the CDR3 reads TGTGCCAGCAGGACAGGGGGCGCGAACTATGGCTACACCTTC.

A single count supports this clone. This rearrangement joins TRBV5-1 to TRBJ2-7, with D tentatively TRBD2 (7 bases). V lost 5 bases and J lost 2, with 14 bases in between. The CDR3 contains 14 residues. The germline gives CDR1 SGHRS, CDR2 YFSETQ. CDR3 region: CASSTTGGPYEQYF. The CDR3 DNA reads as TGCGCCAGCAGTACGACGGGGGGCCCCTACGAGCAGTACTTC.